This T cell receptor (beta chain) is drawn from a study of early T cells in non-severe SARS-CoV-2 infection. Study-wide context: Chains were unpaired, as sequencing was done on bulk RNA from unsorted whole blood.

Unique molecular identifiers were added to individual cDNA molecules. A single record per CDR3 protein comes from TCRdb applying MiXCR to the 5' RACE reads. The sample has roughly 80,000 distinct CDR3 sequences; around 15% are singletons. The CDR3 runs 14 residues. Trimming removed 4 bases at V and 1 base at J, with 7 bases between. This sequence originates from an adult who was a healthcare worker with PCR-confirmed SARS-CoV-2 infection or an uninfected control (not recorded which). Sequenced input: whole blood. This chain connects TRBV12-3 or TRBV12-4 to TRBJ1-4; D is uncertain. This CDR3 reads CASSSTETNEKLFF. CDR3 nucleotides: TGTGCCAGCAGTTCGACGGAAACTAATGAAAAACTGTTTTTT.